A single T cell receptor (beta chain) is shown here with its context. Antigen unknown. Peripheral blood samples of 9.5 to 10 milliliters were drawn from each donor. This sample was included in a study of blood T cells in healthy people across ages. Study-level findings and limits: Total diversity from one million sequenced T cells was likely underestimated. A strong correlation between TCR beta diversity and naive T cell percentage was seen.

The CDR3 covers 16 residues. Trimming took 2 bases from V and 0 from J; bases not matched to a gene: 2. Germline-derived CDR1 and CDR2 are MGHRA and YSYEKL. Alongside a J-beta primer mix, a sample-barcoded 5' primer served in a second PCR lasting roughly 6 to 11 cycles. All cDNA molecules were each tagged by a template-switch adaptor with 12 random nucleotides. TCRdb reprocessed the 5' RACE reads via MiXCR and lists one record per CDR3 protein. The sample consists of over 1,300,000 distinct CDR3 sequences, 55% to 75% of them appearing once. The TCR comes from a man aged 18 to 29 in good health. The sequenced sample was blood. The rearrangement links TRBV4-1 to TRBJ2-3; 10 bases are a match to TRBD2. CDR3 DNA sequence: TGCGCCAGCAGCCAACCGACTAGCGGGAGCACAGATACGCAGTATTTT. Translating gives CASSQPTSGSTDTQYF.